A selection of T cell receptor beta chains follows, all from one sample in a study of CXCR3-negative and CXCR3-positive naive CD8 T cells. Each CDR3 protein gets one entry in TCRdb, which reprocessed the 5' RACE reads and gives no DNA. This listing includes 130,000 to 150,000 distinct CDR3 sequences. Sequencing was done on a sample of naive CXCR3+ CD8+ T cells from blood. The receptors were sampled from a human donor in good health. Some clones in this sample may be carry-over from other donors' samples. CDR3s include the opening cysteine and the closing phenylalanine or tryptophan. Each record gives: CDR3 protein, J gene, CDR3 length, V gene.

CDR3aa: CASSPAGEETQYF
j_gene: TRBJ2-5
len: 13
v_gene: TRBV12-3/TRBV12-4

CDR3aa: CASSTRGYNEQFF
j_gene: TRBJ2-1
len: 13
v_gene: TRBV7-9

CDR3aa: CASTPLGASSYEQYF
j_gene: TRBJ2-7
len: 15
v_gene: TRBV4-1

CDR3aa: CSARDLAGDNSPLHF
j_gene: TRBJ1-6
len: 15
v_gene: TRBV20-1

CDR3aa: CASSQEVTSGGPWTQYF
j_gene: TRBJ2-5
len: 17
v_gene: TRBV4-3

CDR3aa: CASSNGQVKNIQYF
j_gene: TRBJ2-4
len: 14
v_gene: TRBV6-6

CDR3aa: CASSFGSTTGELFF
j_gene: TRBJ2-2
len: 14
v_gene: TRBV12-3/TRBV12-4

CDR3aa: CAISHLEGGSTDTQYF
j_gene: TRBJ2-3
len: 16
v_gene: TRBV10-3

CDR3aa: CASSSLAVESEETQYF
j_gene: TRBJ2-5
len: 16
v_gene: TRBV7-2

CDR3aa: CSARTFSDTQYF
j_gene: TRBJ2-3
len: 12
v_gene: TRBV29-1

CDR3aa: CASSVRGLDTGELFF
j_gene: TRBJ2-2
len: 15
v_gene: TRBV11-3

CDR3aa: CASSPPYLPGGNEQFF
j_gene: TRBJ2-1
len: 16
v_gene: TRBV28

CDR3aa: CSVGPRGVGAGEIYEQYF
j_gene: TRBJ2-7
len: 18
v_gene: TRBV29-1

CDR3aa: CASSLEPRAGSTEAFF
j_gene: TRBJ1-1
len: 16
v_gene: TRBV5-1

CDR3aa: CSVEGSGRAHNEQFF
j_gene: TRBJ2-1
len: 15
v_gene: TRBV29-1

CDR3aa: CASSGRSGTGYKGTEAFF
j_gene: TRBJ1-1
len: 18
v_gene: TRBV7-9

CDR3aa: CASRPSGGSNEQFF
j_gene: TRBJ2-1
len: 14
v_gene: TRBV25-1

CDR3aa: CASSVTSGDYEQYF
j_gene: TRBJ2-7
len: 14
v_gene: TRBV10-2

CDR3aa: CASRPLRIQNTGELFF
j_gene: TRBJ2-2
len: 16
v_gene: TRBV6-6

CDR3aa: CASSFLQGVETQYF
j_gene: TRBJ2-5
len: 14
v_gene: TRBV7-2

CDR3aa: CATGDDTDTQYF
j_gene: TRBJ2-3
len: 12
v_gene: TRBV10-3

CDR3aa: CASNTGSDYEQYF
j_gene: TRBJ2-7
len: 13
v_gene: TRBV6-6

CDR3aa: CSVVWGWDIQYF
j_gene: TRBJ2-4
len: 12
v_gene: TRBV29-1